This TCR beta chain appears in the sequencing data of a study of shared clonotypes between healthy human individuals. Study context: The study drew on two women and three men aged 18 to 49 as donors. Study-wide results and limits: Non-shared clonotypes showed lower generation probabilities than clonotypes common to all four donors.

The authors ran the assay at deep level. Clones were sequenced by immunoSEQ multiplex PCR, and TCRdb holds only the in-frame ones, with some missing. The sample yields 2 million to 2.5 million clones, around 93% seen once. V lost 0 bases and J 3 bases, leaving 9 bases between the germline ends. There are 14 residues in the CDR3. The germline V gene has CDR1 GTSNPN and CDR2 SVGIG (reference sequence). As regards this clone: Its antigen is unidentified. Additional DNA sequences in this sample encode the identical CDR3.

This chain uses TRBV30 with TRBJ1-5, with D unresolved. The TCR sequence derives from a young man in good health. Some clones in this sample may be carry-over from other donors' samples. Sequencing used naive CD4+ T cells from PBMCs. Subset defined: CD45RA+ positively selected. The CDR3, as DNA: TGTGCCTGGAGTGTTGGGCAGGCCAATCAGCCCCAGCATTTT. Protein: CAWSVGQANQPQHF.